The 16 T cell receptor beta chains given below trace back to one sample, sequenced in a study of blood T cell repertoires in COVID-19. Measured with immunoSEQ multiplex PCR; TCRdb has only the in-frame clones, and not every one. In the table there are under 250,000 clones, roughly four fifths of which are singletons. The source material was PBMCs or T cells enriched from blood (not recorded which). The receptors were sampled from a woman in her sixties or seventies who had recovered from COVID-19.

V is TRBV20-1 and J is TRBJ1-2; D is ambiguous. The CDR3 sequence is 14 residues long. Germline CDR1 DFQATT, CDR2 SNEGSKA (reference sequence). Trimming cost V 3 bases and J 8 bases, with 19 bases left between them. As DNA, the CDR3 is TGCAGTGCTAGTTCCTCCACGAATCGGTACGGCTACACCTTC. Encoded protein: CSASSSTNRYGYTF.

J is TRBJ1-4 and V is TRBV7-2; D is uncertain. The germline gives CDR1 SGHTA, CDR2 FQGNSA. This CDR3 is built from 14 residues. V lost 5 bases and J 6 bases, leaving 13 bases between the germline ends. CDR3: CASSPYRVDEKLFF. CDR3 sequence (DNA): TGTGCCAGCAGCCCCTACCGGGTGGATGAAAAACTGTTTTTT.

A single count supports this clone. This chain uses TRBV7-2 with TRBJ1-6; a weak D match, TRBD1 (5 bases). The CDR3 has 15 residues. V was shortened by 6 bases and J by 5 bases, with 14 bases between the two germline ends. The germline CDR1 and CDR2 sequences are SGHTA and FQGNSA. The DNA for the CDR3 is TGTGCCAGCAGGGTTGACAGATTTGATAATTCACCCCTCCACTTT. This gives the protein CASRVDRFDNSPLHF.

The CDR3 protein is CSASGRGISTNEKLFF. The CDR3 DNA sequence: TGCAGTGCTAGTGGTAGAGGGATCTCAACTAATGAAAAACTGTTTTTT. The V call is TRBV20-1, the J call TRBJ1-4; the D is unclear. V lost 3 bases to trimming and J lost 0 bases, with 14 bases between them. The CDR3 sequence is 16 residues long. Looked up from germline, CDR1 is DFQATT and CDR2 is SNEGSKA (reference sequence).

The J gene is TRBJ2-3, the V gene TRBV18, with TRBD1 matching 12 bases. From germline, CDR1 is KGHSH and CDR2 LQKENI. With 1 base clipped from V and 5 bases from J, the junction kept 7 bases outside the gene matches. CDR3 size: 17 residues. CDR3 in amino acids: CASSPRLGQGAEDTQYF. CDR3 nucleotide sequence: TGTGCCAGCTCACCACGCTTGGGACAGGGGGCAGAAGATACGCAGTATTTT.

The chain couples TRBV9 to TRBJ1-3; tentatively, D is TRBD1 (6 bases). Germline lookup yields CDR1 SGDLS and CDR2 YYNGEE. Trimming removed 0 bases at V and 3 bases at J, with 13 bases between. The CDR3 is made up of 16 amino acids. CDR3 nucleotides: TGTGCCAGCAGCGTAGGAGCAGGGGAGCGTGGAAACACCATATATTTT. Translated, it gives CASSVGAGERGNTIYF. Combining the CDR3 with reference TRBV9 and TRBJ1-3 gives the whole variable domain DSGVTQTPKHLITATGQRVTLRCSPRSGDLSVYWYQQSLDQGLQFLIQYYNGEERAKGNILERFSAQQFPDLHSELNLSSLELGDSALYFCASSVGAGERGNTIYFGEGSWLTVV.

The chain recombines TRBV27 with TRBJ2-1, with TRBD2 matching 14 bases. Germline CDR1 reads MNHEY; CDR2 reads SMNVEV (reference sequence). This CDR3 has 13 residues. The V and J ends lost 9 bases and 7 bases, in that order; junction bases with no gene match: 2. CDR3 in amino acids: CASRTSGRNEQFF. Here the CDR3 DNA reads TGTGCCAGTAGGACTAGCGGGAGGAATGAGCAGTTCTTC.

The V call is TRBV6-5, the J call TRBJ2-7; 9 nucleotides align to TRBD2. Per germline, CDR1 MNHEY and CDR2 SVGAGI. Trimming removed 3 bases from V and 6 bases from J; junction bases left unmatched: 6. The CDR3 extends over 14 amino acids. CDR3 loop: CASSYRREGFEQYF. CDR3 nucleotide sequence: TGTGCCAGCAGTTATAGGCGGGAGGGCTTCGAGCAGTACTTC.

The chain recombines TRBV5-6 with TRBJ1-1; TRBD1 aligns across 8 bases. CDR1 and CDR2 from the germline V gene are SGHDT and YYEEEE. CDR3 length: 15 residues. V shed 5 bases and J 3 bases; nucleotides not matched to a gene: 9. CDR3 residues: CASRRDRGYDTEAFF. Here the CDR3 DNA reads TGTGCCAGCAGACGCGACAGGGGTTACGACACTGAAGCTTTCTTT.

The genes are TRBV21-1 and TRBJ2-3; whether TRBD2, the table's D call, matches the DNA was not checked. TRBV21-1 is recorded as a pseudogene. The CDR3 runs to 16 residues. For the CDR3, the DNA is TGTGCCAGCAGCAAAGCGGAGGGCGGTAGCACAGATACGCAGTATTTT. Protein product: CASSKAEGGSTDTQYF.

Many counts were recorded for this clone. The chain uses TRBV2 and TRBJ2-2; 7 nucleotides line up with TRBD2. V lost 6 bases and J lost 7; bases outside the gene matches: 11. Germline CDR1 is SNHLY and CDR2 is FYNNEI. This CDR3 has 15 amino acids. CDR3 DNA sequence: TGTGCCAGCAGGCCAGGACTAGGGCGGGGCGGGGAGCTGTTTTTT. Translation gives CASRPGLGRGGELFF.

The V and J genes are TRBV7-2 and TRBJ1-2, with TRBD1 matching 8 bases. Germline V CDR1 and CDR2: SGHTA, FQGNSA. V trimming: 6 bases; J trimming: 3 bases; junction bases outside the gene matches: 3. This CDR3 has 13 amino acids. CDR3 sequence reads: CASSNRGDYGYTF. The CDR3 DNA follows: TGTGCCAGCAGTAACAGGGGGGACTATGGCTACACCTTC.

The chain has TRBV7-2 and TRBJ2-1; 7 bases are shared with TRBD1. V lost 4 bases and J lost 4; bases outside the gene matches: 7. The germline V gene has CDR1 SGHTA and CDR2 FQGNSA. The CDR3 has 15 amino acids. The CDR3 reads CASSSDRDSYNEQFF. For the CDR3, the DNA is TGTGCCAGCAGCTCCGACCGGGACAGTTACAATGAGCAGTTCTTC.

As DNA, the CDR3 is TGTGCCAGCAGCTCACAGGGAGGGGGGCGATATGGCTACACCTTC. Translation gives CASSSQGGGRYGYTF. The chain carries TRBV7-2 and TRBJ1-2, with D possibly being TRBD1 (6 bases). Deletions cut 4 bases from V and 5 bases from J, with 17 bases between. CDR3 length equals 15 residues. Germline V gives CDR1 SGHTA, CDR2 FQGNSA.

This chain connects TRBV9 to TRBJ2-7, with 12 positions matching TRBD2. The CDR3 extends over 15 amino acids. The V segment lost 4 bases and the J segment 3 bases; nucleotides outside the gene matches: 5. CDR1 and CDR2 (germline): SGDLS, YYNGEE. CDR3 protein: CASSQTSGGSYEQYF. CDR3 DNA sequence: TGTGCCAGCAGCCAGACTAGCGGGGGAAGCTACGAGCAGTACTTC.

The genes are TRBV6-5 and TRBJ2-3, with D perhaps TRBD2 (6 bases). CDR3 length equals 13 residues. Trimming removed 10 bases at V and 5 bases at J, with 16 bases between. Per germline, CDR1 MNHEY and CDR2 SVGAGI. In nucleotides, the CDR3 is TGTGCCACCCATAGCGGACAAGGAGATACGCAGTATTTT. It codes for CATHSGQGDTQYF.